This T cell receptor beta chain stems from a study of blood T cell repertoires in COVID-19. At the level of the study: The United States, Italy and Spain supplied acute and convalescent COVID-19 samples. T cells, B-cell-depleted T cells, or PBMCs provided the cDNA or gDNA that served as material.

Seattle patient enrollment occurred during active infection, with longitudinal follow-up thereafter. This clone has a single count. The authors' processing: Reference gene primer amplification in the assay estimated nucleated cell counts. Sequencing was performed with immunoSEQ multiplex PCR; in TCRdb, only in-frame clones are kept and a portion is missing. V and J calls and clone size are those listed in that table; D and trimming were worked out from the DNA. This table holds 250,000 to 400,000 clones, approximately 90% found once. This TCR was recovered from a woman aged 25 to 39 with COVID-19, enrolled during active disease. Input material: peripheral blood.

The CDR3 coding sequence is TGTGCCAGCAGCTCGACAGGGGCTTGGGGCAATCAGCCCCAGCATTTT. This translates into CASSSTGAWGNQPQHF. V gene TRBV7-2 combines with J gene TRBJ1-5, with 8 bases matching TRBD1. CDR3 length: 16 residues. Germline V gives CDR1 SGHTA, CDR2 FQGNSA. J lost 2 bases, V lost 4 bases, and 7 bases had no gene match. The variable domain in full, with the rest retrieved from reference TRBV7-2 and TRBJ1-5, is GAGVSQSPSNKVTEKGKDVELRCDPISGHTALYWYRQSLGQGLEFLIYFQGNSAPDKSGLPSDRFSAERTGGSVSTLTIQRTQQEDSAVYLCASSSTGAWGNQPQHFGDGTRLSIL.